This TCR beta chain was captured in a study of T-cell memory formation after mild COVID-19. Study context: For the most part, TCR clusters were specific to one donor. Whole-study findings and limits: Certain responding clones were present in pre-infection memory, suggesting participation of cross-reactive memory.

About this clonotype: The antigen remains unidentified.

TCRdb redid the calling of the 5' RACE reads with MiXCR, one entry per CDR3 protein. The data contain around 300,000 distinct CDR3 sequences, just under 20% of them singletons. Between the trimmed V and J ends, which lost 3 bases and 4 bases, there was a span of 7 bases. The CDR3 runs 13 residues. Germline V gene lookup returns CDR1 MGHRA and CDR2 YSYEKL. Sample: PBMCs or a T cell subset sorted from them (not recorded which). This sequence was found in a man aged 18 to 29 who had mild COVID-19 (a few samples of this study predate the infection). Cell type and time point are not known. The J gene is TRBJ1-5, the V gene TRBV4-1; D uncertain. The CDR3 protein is CASSQAWNQPQHF. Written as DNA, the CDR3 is TGCGCCAGCAGCCAGGCGTGGAATCAGCCCCAGCATTTT.